The source of this TCR beta chain is a study of control samples from healthy donors and cancer patients. Using immunoSEQ multiplex PCR, the repertoire was profiled, and TCRdb retains in-frame clones only, with some absent. The sample records around 75,000 clones, around 82% being singletons. Looked up from germline, CDR1 is SGHNT and CDR2 is YENEEA. CDR3 length: 14 amino acids. V was cut by 5 bases and J by 4 bases, with 12 bases left in between. The sequence was collected from a man between 45 and 60 years old in good health. Sequencing was done on a sample of blood. The J gene is TRBJ2-1, the V gene TRBV11-3; D might be TRBD2 (6 bases). CDR3 loop: CASSESGGYNEQFF. The CDR3 coding sequence is TGTGCCAGCAGCGAAAGCGGAGGGTACAATGAGCAGTTCTTC.